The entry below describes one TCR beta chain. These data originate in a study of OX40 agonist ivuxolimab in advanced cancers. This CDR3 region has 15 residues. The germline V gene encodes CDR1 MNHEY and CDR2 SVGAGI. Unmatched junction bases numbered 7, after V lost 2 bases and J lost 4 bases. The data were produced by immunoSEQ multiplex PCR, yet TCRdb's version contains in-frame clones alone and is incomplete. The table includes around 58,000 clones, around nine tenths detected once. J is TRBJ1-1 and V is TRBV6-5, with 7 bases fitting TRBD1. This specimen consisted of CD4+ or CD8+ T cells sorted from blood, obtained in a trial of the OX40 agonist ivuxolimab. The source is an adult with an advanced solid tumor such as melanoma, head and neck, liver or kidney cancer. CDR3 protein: CASSYGRQGGTEAFF. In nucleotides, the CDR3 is TGTGCCAGCAGTTACGGGCGACAGGGAGGCACTGAAGCTTTCTTT.